A single sample gave rise to the 3 T cell receptor beta chains below, sequenced in a study of CD8 T cells in ankylosing spondylitis. TCRdb itself ran the 5' RACE reads through MiXCR, one entry per CDR3 protein. The sample includes about 130,000 distinct CDR3 sequences, more than 5.5% seen only once; the top ten take roughly an eighth. The sequencing input was blood, either unsorted or a sorted T cell fraction (not recorded which). All receptors come from a female donor with ankylosing spondylitis or in good health (not recorded which).

This clonotype appeared many times. V gene TRBV9 combines with J gene TRBJ1-3; D is ambiguous. V gave up 4 bases and J gave up 0 bases, with 14 bases separating them. The CDR3 has 16 amino acids. Per the germline V gene, CDR1 is SGDLS and CDR2 is YYNGEE. This CDR3 reads CASSPEAEGSGNTIYF. The CDR3 coding sequence is TGTGCCAGCAGCCCCGAGGCGGAGGGCTCTGGAAACACCATATATTTT.

The V call is TRBV7-2, the J call TRBJ1-4; no clear D gene. CDR1 and CDR2 from the germline V gene are SGHTA and FQGNSA. This CDR3 is 15 amino acids long. Deletions cut 2 bases from V and 3 bases from J, with 10 bases between. The CDR3 nucleotides read TGTGCCAGCAGCTTATCTGGGCTGTCTAATGAAAAACTGTTTTTT. Protein sequence: CASSLSGLSNEKLFF.

The rearrangement links TRBV28 to TRBJ2-3, with D tentatively TRBD1 or TRBD2 (5 bases each). Per the germline V gene, CDR1 is MDHEN and CDR2 is SYDVKM. The CDR3 runs 15 residues. The V and J ends lost 5 bases and 15 bases respectively, with 27 bases between them. The DNA of the CDR3 is TGTGCCAGCAGTAGCATAGAAAGCCGGGACGGACGGCAATATTTT. Translation gives CASSSIESRDGRQYF.